The 9 T cell receptor beta chains below all came from one sample that was sequenced in a study of T cells in Graves' hyperthyroidism and ophthalmopathy. RNA transcripts served as the template for amplifying TCR beta CDR3 regions. First-round RT-PCR of the TCR CDR3 relied on the HTBI primer set. One entry per CDR3 protein, called by TCRdb with MiXCR from the multiplex PCR reads. The sample lists a few hundred thousand distinct CDR3 sequences; 20% to 25% were seen once. Sequencing was carried out using blood. The receptors shown here come from a man in his fifties or sixties with Graves' hyperthyroidism.

This clonotype was detected only a few times. This rearrangement joins TRBV6-1 to TRBJ2-3, with 9 bases identical to TRBD2. V lost 1 base to trimming and J lost 5 bases; unmatched junction nucleotides: 7. The CDR3 covers 16 residues. In germline, CDR1 is MNHNS, CDR2 SASEGT. The CDR3 sequence is CASSEEVAGAGDTQYF. The CDR3 nucleotides read TGTGCCAGCAGTGAAGAGGTAGCGGGAGCTGGAGATACGCAGTATTTT.

This clonotype appeared many times. The chain carries TRBV28 and TRBJ2-1; 7 bases line up with TRBD2. The CDR3 spans 15 residues. V shed 4 bases and J 4 bases; nucleotides not matched to a gene: 7. Per the germline V gene, CDR1 is MDHEN and CDR2 is SYDVKM. The CDR3 sequence: CASSYTSAPYNEQFF. As DNA, the CDR3 is TGTGCCAGCAGTTATACTAGCGCGCCATACAATGAGCAGTTCTTC. Variable domain in full (rest from reference TRBV28 and TRBJ2-1): DVKVTQSSRYLVKRTGEKVFLECVQDMDHENMFWYRQDPGLGLRLIYFSYDVKMKEKGDIPEGYSVSREKKERFSLILESASTNQTSMYLCASSYTSAPYNEQFFGPGTRLTVL.

The chain is built from TRBV11-2 and TRBJ2-7; D possibly corresponds to TRBD2 (7 bases). This CDR3 region has 20 residues. Trimming cost V 1 base and J 0 bases, with 25 bases left between them. Per the germline V gene, CDR1 is SGHAT and CDR2 is FQNNGV. The CDR3 spells CASSLVRLLGGTTSSYEQYF. In DNA, the CDR3 is TGTGCCAGCAGCTTAGTTAGATTATTGGGAGGGACAACGAGCTCCTACGAGCAGTACTTC.

For this clonotype: A read error may explain this, as a much larger clone is one base away. J is TRBJ1-2 and V is TRBV5-1, with TRBD1 as a possible D gene (5 bases). Trimming cost V 4 bases and J 6 bases, with 10 bases left between them. Germline V gene sequence: CDR1 SGHRS, CDR2 YFSETQ. CDR3 length: 12 amino acids. In nucleotides, the CDR3 is TGCGCCAGCAGCGGGGGACTGGATGGCTACACCTTC. This encodes CASSGGLDGYTF. The variable domain in full, completed from reference TRBV5-1 and TRBJ1-2, reads KAGVTQTPRYLIKTRGQQVTLSCSPISGHRSVSWYQQTPGQGLQFLFEYFSETQRNKGNFPGRFSGRQFSNSRSEMNVSTLELGDSALYLCASSGGLDGYTFGSGTRLTVV.

This clonotype was counted many times. The J gene is TRBJ2-5, the V gene TRBV3-1, with TRBD2 as a possible D gene (6 bases). Looked up from germline, CDR1 is LGHDT and CDR2 is YNNKEL (reference sequence). Trimming pared 1 base from V and 5 bases from J, leaving 11 bases between. The CDR3 extends over 14 amino acids. The CDR3, as DNA: TGTGCCAGCAGCCAAGCGGGGCGGGATGAGACCCAGTACTTC. Its translation is CASSQAGRDETQYF.

V usage is TRBV19 and J usage is TRBJ2-7; D possibly corresponds to TRBD2 (5 bases). The CDR3 runs 14 residues. Trimming left V 3 bases short and J 2 bases short, with 11 bases between. Germline V lookup: CDR1 LNHDA, CDR2 SQIVND (reference sequence). The CDR3 coding sequence is TGTGCCAGTAGTATCACAGCGGCTGCCTACGAGCAGTACTTC. This encodes CASSITAAAYEQYF.

This clonotype occurred many times. The chain links TRBV6-1 to TRBJ1-1, with a possible D match to TRBD1 (6 bases). With 4 bases removed from V and 4 bases from J, the gap between germline ends came to 10 bases. Germline V gene data show CDR1 as MNHNS and CDR2 as SASEGT. This CDR3 spans 13 amino acids. The CDR3 DNA reads TGTGCCAGCAGTGCGAAGGGGGGCACTGAAGCTTTCTTT. Translation: CASSAKGGTEAFF.

A few counts support this clonotype. This chain uses TRBV3-1 with TRBJ2-5; 7 bases line up with TRBD1. With 3 bases clipped from V and 3 bases from J, the junction kept 4 bases outside the gene matches. Germline V gives CDR1 LGHDT, CDR2 YNNKEL (reference sequence). This CDR3 is 14 amino acids long. This CDR3 is CASSHGTEEETQYF. The CDR3 DNA is TGTGCCAGCAGCCACGGGACAGAGGAAGAGACCCAGTACTTC.

The chain joins TRBV12-3 or TRBV12-4 to TRBJ2-3; TRBD2 matches at 10 bases. Losses at the gene ends were 3 bases for V and 7 bases for J; bases not matched to a gene: 7. The CDR3 has 15 residues. In nucleotides, the CDR3 is TGTGCCAGCAGTTTTCTGAGCGGGAGGGAAAATACGCAGTATTTT. It codes for CASSFLSGRENTQYF.